The clone carrying this T cell receptor beta chain has at least ten counts. TCRdb reprocessed the 5' RACE reads via MiXCR and lists one record per CDR3 protein. The repertoire holds roughly 99,000 distinct CDR3 sequences, with less than 15% as singletons. J was trimmed by 4 bases and V by 4 bases; bases with no gene match: 10. The CDR3 has 16 amino acids. The source of the sample is a study of early T cells in non-severe SARS-CoV-2 infection. The J gene is TRBJ2-7, the V gene TRBV12-3 or TRBV12-4, with TRBD1 matching 10 bases. The clonotype originates from an adult who was a healthcare worker with PCR-confirmed SARS-CoV-2 infection or an uninfected control (not recorded which). The starting material was whole blood, obtained at baseline. The DNA of the CDR3 is TGTGCCAGCAGTTCATCCACCGGGACAGGGGTTTACGAGCAGTACTTC. Translating it yields CASSSSTGTGVYEQYF.